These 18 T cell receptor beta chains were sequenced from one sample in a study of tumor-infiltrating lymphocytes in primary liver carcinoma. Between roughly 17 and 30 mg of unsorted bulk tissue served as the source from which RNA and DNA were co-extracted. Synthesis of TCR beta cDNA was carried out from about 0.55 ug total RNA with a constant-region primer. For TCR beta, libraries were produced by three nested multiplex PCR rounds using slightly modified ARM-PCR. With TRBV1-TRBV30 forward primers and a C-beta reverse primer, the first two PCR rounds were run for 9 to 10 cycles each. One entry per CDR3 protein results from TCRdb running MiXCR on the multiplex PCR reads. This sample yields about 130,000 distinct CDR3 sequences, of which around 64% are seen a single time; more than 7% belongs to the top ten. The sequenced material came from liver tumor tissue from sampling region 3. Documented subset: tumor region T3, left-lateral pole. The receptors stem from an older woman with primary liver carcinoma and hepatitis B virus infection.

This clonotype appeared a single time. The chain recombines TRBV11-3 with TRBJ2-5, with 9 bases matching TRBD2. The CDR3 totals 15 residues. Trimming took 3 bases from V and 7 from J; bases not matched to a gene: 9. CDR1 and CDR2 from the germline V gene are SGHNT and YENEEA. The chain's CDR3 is CASSFGVAGDGTQYF. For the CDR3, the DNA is TGTGCCAGCAGCTTTGGGGTAGCGGGGGATGGGACCCAGTACTTC.

The CDR3 bases are TGTGCCAGCGGCCAGGAGGGTAATCGGCATTTT. As protein: CASGQEGNRHF. The rearrangement joins TRBV2 to TRBJ1-5; D remains unclear. Germline V CDR1 and CDR2: SNHLY, FYNNEI. The CDR3 consists of 11 residues. V was cut by 8 bases and J by 15 bases, with 17 bases left in between.

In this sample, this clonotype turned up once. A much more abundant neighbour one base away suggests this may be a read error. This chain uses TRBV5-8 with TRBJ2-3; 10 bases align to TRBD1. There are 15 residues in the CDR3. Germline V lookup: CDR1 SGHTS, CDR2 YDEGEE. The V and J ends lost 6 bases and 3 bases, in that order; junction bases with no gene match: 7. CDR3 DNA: TGTGCCAGCAACACCGGGACAGGGGTTACAGATACGCAGTATTTT. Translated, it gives CASNTGTGVTDTQYF. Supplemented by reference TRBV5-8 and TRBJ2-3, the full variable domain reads EAGVTQSPTHLIKTRGQQATLRCSPISGHTSVYWYQQALGLGLQFLLWYDEGEERNRGNFPPRFSGRQFPNYSSELNVNALELEDSALYLCASNTGTGVTDTQYFGPGTRLTVL.

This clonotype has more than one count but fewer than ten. The CDR3: CASSLDGSPYNVQFF. Written as DNA, the CDR3 is TGTGCCAGCAGCTTAGATGGTAGCCCCTACAATGTGCAATTCTTC. The chain couples TRBV11-2 to TRBJ2-1, with no clear D. Germline-derived CDR1 and CDR2 are SGHAT and FQNNGV. The CDR3 length is 15 residues. The V end lost 0 bases, the J end lost 16 bases, and 22 bases lay between the germline ends.

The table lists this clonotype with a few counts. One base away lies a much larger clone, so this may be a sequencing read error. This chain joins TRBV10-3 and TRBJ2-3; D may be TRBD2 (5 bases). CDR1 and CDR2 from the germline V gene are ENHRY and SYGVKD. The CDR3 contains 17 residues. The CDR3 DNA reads TGTGTCATCCTACAGCGGAGCCCGCACCATAGCACAGATACGCAGTATTTT. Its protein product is CVILQRSPHHSTDTQYF.

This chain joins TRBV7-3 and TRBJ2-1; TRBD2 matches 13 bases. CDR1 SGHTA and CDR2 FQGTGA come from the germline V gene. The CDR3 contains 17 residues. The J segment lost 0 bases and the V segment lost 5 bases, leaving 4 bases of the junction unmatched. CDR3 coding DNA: TGTGCCAGCAGCAGAGGGACTAGCGGGATCTCCTACAATGAGCAGTTCTTC. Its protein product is CASSRGTSGISYNEQFF.

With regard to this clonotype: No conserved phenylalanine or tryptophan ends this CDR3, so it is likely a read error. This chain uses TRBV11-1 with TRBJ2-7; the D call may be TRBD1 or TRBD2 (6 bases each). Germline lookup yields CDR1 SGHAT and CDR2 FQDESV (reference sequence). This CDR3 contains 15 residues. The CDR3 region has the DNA TGTGCCGGCAGCCCTCGGACAGCAGGACTACGCAAGCAGTACCTC. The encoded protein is CAGSPRTAGLRKQYL.

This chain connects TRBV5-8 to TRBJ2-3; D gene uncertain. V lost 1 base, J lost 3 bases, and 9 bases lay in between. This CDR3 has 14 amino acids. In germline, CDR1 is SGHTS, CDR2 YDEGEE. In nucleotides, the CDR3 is TGTGCCAGCAGCTTGCCACTTCGAACAGATACGCAGTATTTT. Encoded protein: CASSLPLRTDTQYF.

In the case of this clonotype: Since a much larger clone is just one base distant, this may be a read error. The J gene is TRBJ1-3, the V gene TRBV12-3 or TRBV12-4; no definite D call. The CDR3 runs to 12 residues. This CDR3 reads CASRSSGNTICF. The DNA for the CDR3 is TGTGCCAGCAGGAGCTCTGGAAACACCATATGTTTT.

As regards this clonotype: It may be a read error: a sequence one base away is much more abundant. The CDR3 region is CSADMGTDTQYF. The CDR3 region has the DNA TGCAGCGCTGACATGGGCACAGATACGCAGTATTTT. The chain combines TRBV29-1 with TRBJ2-3, with unresolved D. Germline V gives CDR1 SQVTM, CDR2 ANQGSEA. The CDR3 extends over 12 amino acids. The ends were cut back, 7 bases at V and 1 base at J, with 9 bases in the middle.

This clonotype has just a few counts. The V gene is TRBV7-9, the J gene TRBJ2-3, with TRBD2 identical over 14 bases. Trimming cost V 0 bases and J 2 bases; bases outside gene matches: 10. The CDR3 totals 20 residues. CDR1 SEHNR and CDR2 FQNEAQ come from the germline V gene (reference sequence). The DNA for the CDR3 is TGTGCCAGCAGCTTAGCACCGGGACTAGCGGGAGTTACGAACACAGATACGCAGTATTTT. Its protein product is CASSLAPGLAGVTNTDTQYF.

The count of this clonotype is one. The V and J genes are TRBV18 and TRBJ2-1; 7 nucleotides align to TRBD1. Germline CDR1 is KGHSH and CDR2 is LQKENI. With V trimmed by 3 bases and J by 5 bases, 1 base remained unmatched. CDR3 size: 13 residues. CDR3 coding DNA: TGTGCCAGCTCACCGGGACAGAACAATGAGCAGTTCTTC. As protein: CASSPGQNNEQFF.

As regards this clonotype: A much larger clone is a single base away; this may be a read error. The CDR3, as DNA: TGTGCCAGCAGCCCTGGAGGAGACACCATATATTTT. Translated, it gives CASSPGGDTIYF. The rearrangement uses TRBV14 and TRBJ1-3; no reliable D call. V gave up 4 bases and J gave up 8 bases, with 9 bases separating them. CDR3 length equals 12 residues. Germline V gene sequence: CDR1 SGHDN, CDR2 FVKESK.

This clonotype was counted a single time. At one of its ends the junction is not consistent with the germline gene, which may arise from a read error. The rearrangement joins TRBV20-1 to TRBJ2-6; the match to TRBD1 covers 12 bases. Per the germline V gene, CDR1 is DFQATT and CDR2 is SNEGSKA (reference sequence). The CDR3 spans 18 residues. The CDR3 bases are TGCAGTGCTAGACGCGGGACAGGGGGCCTCTTTGGGGCCAAGGTCCTGACTTTC. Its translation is CSARRGTGGLFGAKVLTF.

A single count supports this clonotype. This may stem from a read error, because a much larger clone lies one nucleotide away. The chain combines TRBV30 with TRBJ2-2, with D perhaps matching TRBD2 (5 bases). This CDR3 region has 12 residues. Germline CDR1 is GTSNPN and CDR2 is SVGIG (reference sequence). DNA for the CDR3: TGTGCCTGGGGGGAATACACCGGGAAGCTGTTTTTT. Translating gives CAWGEYTGKLFF.

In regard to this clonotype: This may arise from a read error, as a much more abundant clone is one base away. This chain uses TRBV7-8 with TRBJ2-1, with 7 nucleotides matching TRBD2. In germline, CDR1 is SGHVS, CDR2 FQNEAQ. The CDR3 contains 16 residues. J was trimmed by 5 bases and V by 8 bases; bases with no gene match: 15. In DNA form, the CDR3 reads TGTGCCAGCCGCCCGATGGGAGGGGCCTCGAACAATGAGCAGTTCTTC. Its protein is CASRPMGGASNNEQFF.

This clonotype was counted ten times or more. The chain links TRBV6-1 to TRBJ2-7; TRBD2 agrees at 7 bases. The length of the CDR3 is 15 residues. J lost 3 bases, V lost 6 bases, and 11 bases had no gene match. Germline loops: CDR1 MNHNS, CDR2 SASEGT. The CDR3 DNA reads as TGTGCCAGCAGGGGTGGACTAGAGGGTTTCTACGAGCAGTACTTC. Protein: CASRGGLEGFYEQYF.

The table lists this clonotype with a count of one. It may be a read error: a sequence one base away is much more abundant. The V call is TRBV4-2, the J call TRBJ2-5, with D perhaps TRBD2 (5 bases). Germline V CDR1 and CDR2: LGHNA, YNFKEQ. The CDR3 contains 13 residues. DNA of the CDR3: TGTGCCAGCAGCCAAGATTCGGAGGAGACCCAGTGCTTC. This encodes CASSQDSEETQCF.